A selection of T cell receptor beta chains follows, all from one sample in a study of blood T cells in healthy people across ages. TCRdb passed the 5' RACE reads through MiXCR, listing each CDR3 protein once. The sample holds about 1.8 million distinct CDR3 sequences, roughly 49% seen once. The sample consisted of blood. Source of these receptors: a woman aged 40-49 years in good health. CDR3s include the opening cysteine and the closing phenylalanine or tryptophan. The D gene is left open where the match is weak. Clone size, where shown, is once, few, many, or a class for clones that have expanded.

v_call: TRBV28
clone_size: many
d_call: TRBD2
j_call: TRBJ2-1
cdr3_aa: CASSPGGLAGGFEQFF
cdr3_nt: TGTGCCAGCAGTCCCGGGGGACTAGCGGGGGGGTTCGAGCAGTTCTTC

v_call: TRBV20-1
clone_size: once
d_call: NA
j_call: TRBJ2-1
cdr3_aa: CSAPWWNEQFF
cdr3_nt: TGCAGTGCTCCGTGGTGGAATGAGCAGTTCTTC

v_call: TRBV6-5
clone_size: NA
d_call: NA
j_call: TRBJ1-2
cdr3_aa: CASSYEQDRGGYTF
cdr3_nt: TGTGCCAGCAGTTACGAGCAGGATAGAGGCGGCTACACCTTC

v_call: TRBV20-1
clone_size: NA
d_call: NA
j_call: TRBJ2-5
cdr3_aa: CSARDPPAGARETQYF
cdr3_nt: TGCAGTGCTAGAGATCCCCCGGCAGGGGCACGAGAGACCCAGTACTTC

v_call: TRBV6-1
clone_size: NA
d_call: TRBD1
j_call: TRBJ2-6
cdr3_aa: CASSEGLDRGRFGANVLTF
cdr3_nt: TGTGCCAGCAGTGAAGGATTAGACAGGGGGCGCTTTGGGGCCAACGTCCTGACTTTC

v_call: TRBV20-1
clone_size: NA
d_call: TRBD2
j_call: TRBJ2-4
cdr3_aa: CSAQLQRGIKNIQYF
cdr3_nt: TGCAGTGCCCAACTCCAGCGGGGTATCAAAAACATTCAGTACTTC

v_call: TRBV5-8
clone_size: NA
d_call: NA
j_call: TRBJ2-1
cdr3_aa: CASSFQGQLPYNEQFF
cdr3_nt: TGTGCCAGCAGTTTCCAAGGCCAACTCCCCTACAATGAGCAGTTCTTC

v_call: TRBV5-1
clone_size: NA
d_call: TRBD2
j_call: TRBJ2-5
cdr3_aa: CASSQTSASETQYF
cdr3_nt: TGCGCCAGCAGCCAAACTAGCGCCTCCGAGACCCAGTACTTC

v_call: TRBV15
clone_size: NA
d_call: NA
j_call: TRBJ2-5
cdr3_aa: CATSTAIHEQYF
cdr3_nt: TGTGCCACCAGCACCGCCATACATGAGCAGTACTTC

v_call: TRBV7-9
clone_size: NA
d_call: NA
j_call: TRBJ2-1
cdr3_aa: CASSLGQYYNEQFF
cdr3_nt: TGTGCCAGCAGCTTGGGCCAGTATTACAATGAGCAGTTCTTC

v_call: TRBV12-5
clone_size: few
d_call: NA
j_call: TRBJ2-6
cdr3_aa: CASGSGNSGANVLTF
cdr3_nt: TGTGCTAGTGGTTCCGGAAATTCGGGGGCCAACGTCCTGACTTTC

v_call: TRBV6-2/TRBV6-3
clone_size: few
d_call: TRBD1
j_call: TRBJ2-1
cdr3_aa: CASSFRDRDFHEQFF
cdr3_nt: TGTGCCAGCAGTTTCAGGGACAGGGATTTCCATGAGCAGTTCTTC

v_call: TRBV6-1
clone_size: NA
d_call: NA
j_call: TRBJ1-5
cdr3_aa: CASSEGAGMGYGNQPQHF
cdr3_nt: TGTGCCAGCAGTGAAGGAGCAGGGATGGGTTACGGCAATCAGCCCCAGCATTTT

v_call: TRBV20-1
clone_size: NA
d_call: NA
j_call: TRBJ1-6
cdr3_aa: CSARDTSYNSPLHF
cdr3_nt: TGCAGTGCTAGAGATACTAGCTATAATTCACCCCTCCACTTT

v_call: TRBV6-5
clone_size: once
d_call: TRBD2
j_call: TRBJ2-3
cdr3_aa: CASSLLGLAGNTQYF
cdr3_nt: TGTGCCAGCAGCCTTCTTGGACTAGCCGGAAATACGCAGTATTTT

v_call: TRBV12-3/TRBV12-4
clone_size: NA
d_call: NA
j_call: TRBJ1-2
cdr3_aa: CASSRAGLPTNYGYTF
cdr3_nt: TGTGCCAGCAGCCGAGCTGGATTACCTACTAACTATGGCTACACCTTC

v_call: TRBV20-1
clone_size: NA
d_call: TRBD1
j_call: TRBJ1-2
cdr3_aa: CSARGGTGLFGYTF
cdr3_nt: TGCAGTGCTAGGGGGGGGACAGGACTTTTTGGCTACACCTTC

v_call: TRBV7-4
clone_size: NA
d_call: TRBD1
j_call: TRBJ1-6
cdr3_aa: CASSSGQGPISPLHF
cdr3_nt: TGTGCCAGCAGCTCGGGACAGGGGCCCATTTCACCCCTCCACTTT

v_call: TRBV7-8
clone_size: NA
d_call: TRBD2
j_call: TRBJ2-7
cdr3_aa: CASSFSSGTPYEQYF
cdr3_nt: TGTGCCAGCAGCTTTTCTAGCGGGACCCCCTACGAGCAGTACTTC

v_call: TRBV5-1
clone_size: few
d_call: NA
j_call: TRBJ1-2
cdr3_aa: CASSPGSGEYLYGYTF
cdr3_nt: TGCGCCAGCAGCCCCGGTTCGGGGGAGTATTTGTATGGCTACACCTTC

v_call: TRBV28
clone_size: NA
d_call: NA
j_call: TRBJ2-1
cdr3_aa: CASKTIHEQFF
cdr3_nt: TGTGCCAGCAAGACTATCCATGAGCAGTTCTTC

v_call: TRBV5-5
clone_size: NA
d_call: TRBD1
j_call: TRBJ2-7
cdr3_aa: CASSRYSGTGTYEQYF
cdr3_nt: TGTGCCAGCAGCCGTTATTCAGGGACAGGGACCTACGAGCAGTACTTC

v_call: TRBV4-1
clone_size: NA
d_call: NA
j_call: TRBJ2-7
cdr3_aa: CASSQDQGISYEQYF
cdr3_nt: TGCGCCAGCAGCCAAGACCAGGGGATCTCCTACGAGCAGTACTTC

v_call: TRBV14
clone_size: NA
d_call: TRBD1
j_call: TRBJ2-5
cdr3_aa: CASSLTGTGGETQYF
cdr3_nt: TGTGCCAGCAGCCTTACCGGGACAGGCGGGGAGACCCAGTACTTC

v_call: TRBV20-1
clone_size: NA
d_call: TRBD1
j_call: TRBJ2-7
cdr3_aa: CSAPGQGTHEQYF
cdr3_nt: TGCAGTGCACCGGGACAGGGGACCCACGAGCAGTACTTC

v_call: TRBV7-2
clone_size: few
d_call: TRBD1
j_call: TRBJ1-2
cdr3_aa: CASSQGGRTFLAGYTF
cdr3_nt: TGTGCCAGCAGCCAGGGGGGACGGACCTTTCTCGCTGGCTACACCTTC

v_call: TRBV29-1
clone_size: few
d_call: NA
j_call: TRBJ2-1
cdr3_aa: CSVRQVPAAEQFF
cdr3_nt: TGCAGCGTTCGGCAGGTTCCAGCGGCTGAGCAGTTCTTC

v_call: TRBV24-1
clone_size: NA
d_call: NA
j_call: TRBJ2-1
cdr3_aa: CATFNSSWPYNEQFF
cdr3_nt: TGTGCCACTTTTAACTCTAGCTGGCCCTACAATGAGCAGTTCTTC

v_call: TRBV28
clone_size: few
d_call: NA
j_call: TRBJ2-5
cdr3_aa: CASSVIGGETQYF
cdr3_nt: TGTGCCAGCAGTGTGATTGGCGGAGAGACCCAGTACTTC

v_call: TRBV6-1
clone_size: NA
d_call: NA
j_call: TRBJ2-5
cdr3_aa: CASSEGQGPTQYF
cdr3_nt: TGTGCCAGCAGTGAAGGCCAGGGGCCGACCCAGTACTTC

v_call: TRBV11-1
clone_size: few
d_call: NA
j_call: TRBJ2-7
cdr3_aa: CASSLVTGRYEQYF
cdr3_nt: TGTGCCAGCAGCTTAGTTACGGGTCGGTACGAGCAGTACTTC

v_call: TRBV9
clone_size: NA
d_call: NA
j_call: TRBJ2-3
cdr3_aa: CASSVGMGTDTQYF
cdr3_nt: TGTGCCAGCAGCGTAGGGATGGGCACAGATACGCAGTATTTT

v_call: TRBV12-3/TRBV12-4
clone_size: many
d_call: NA
j_call: TRBJ2-5
cdr3_aa: CASSFAGQETQYF
cdr3_nt: TGTGCCAGCAGTTTTGCGGGCCAAGAGACCCAGTACTTC

v_call: TRBV10-3
clone_size: NA
d_call: NA
j_call: TRBJ1-2
cdr3_aa: CAISGDGRIGYTF
cdr3_nt: TGTGCCATCAGTGGGGACGGTCGAATCGGCTACACCTTC

v_call: TRBV5-5
clone_size: NA
d_call: TRBD1
j_call: TRBJ2-7
cdr3_aa: CASSHGQGAYEQYF
cdr3_nt: TGTGCCAGCAGCCACGGACAGGGTGCTTACGAGCAGTACTTC

v_call: TRBV6-5
clone_size: NA
d_call: NA
j_call: TRBJ1-1
cdr3_aa: CASSYSIGVSGTEAFF
cdr3_nt: TGTGCCAGCAGTTACTCGATAGGGGTAAGTGGCACTGAAGCTTTCTTT

v_call: TRBV27
clone_size: NA
d_call: NA
j_call: TRBJ2-3
cdr3_aa: CASSLIGGTHTDTQYF
cdr3_nt: TGTGCCAGCAGTTTGATTGGGGGCACCCACACAGATACGCAGTATTTT

v_call: TRBV7-2
clone_size: NA
d_call: NA
j_call: TRBJ1-2
cdr3_aa: CASSLGGGAQGYGYTF
cdr3_nt: TGTGCCAGCAGCTTAGGAGGTGGGGCGCAAGGCTATGGCTACACCTTC

v_call: TRBV6-2/TRBV6-3
clone_size: NA
d_call: NA
j_call: TRBJ2-5
cdr3_aa: CASSYILQETQYF
cdr3_nt: TGTGCCAGCAGTTACATCCTTCAAGAGACCCAGTACTTC

v_call: TRBV27
clone_size: NA
d_call: NA
j_call: TRBJ1-4
cdr3_aa: CASSSGAAEKLFF
cdr3_nt: TGTGCCAGCAGTTCCGGAGCTGCGGAAAAACTGTTTTTT

v_call: TRBV15
clone_size: few
d_call: TRBD1
j_call: TRBJ2-1
cdr3_aa: CATSRNLEGTVYNEQFF
cdr3_nt: TGTGCCACCAGCAGAAACCTAGAAGGGACAGTTTACAATGAGCAGTTCTTC

v_call: TRBV5-1
clone_size: NA
d_call: NA
j_call: TRBJ2-3
cdr3_aa: CASSSQPGATGTQYF
cdr3_nt: TGCGCCAGCAGCTCGCAACCCGGAGCCACAGGTACGCAGTATTTT

v_call: TRBV3-1
clone_size: NA
d_call: TRBD1
j_call: TRBJ2-5
cdr3_aa: CASSHAAGQGVLRETQYF
cdr3_nt: TGTGCCAGCAGCCACGCCGCGGGACAGGGAGTATTGCGGGAGACCCAGTACTTC

v_call: TRBV20-1
clone_size: NA
d_call: TRBD2
j_call: TRBJ2-4
cdr3_aa: CSAFPGGINIQYF
cdr3_nt: TGCAGTGCTTTTCCGGGGGGAATCAACATTCAGTACTTC

v_call: TRBV13
clone_size: NA
d_call: TRBD1
j_call: TRBJ1-2
cdr3_aa: CASSLGRNRGKGYGYTF
cdr3_nt: TGTGCCAGCAGCTTAGGCCGGAACAGGGGTAAGGGGTATGGCTACACCTTC

v_call: TRBV10-3
clone_size: once
d_call: NA
j_call: TRBJ1-5
cdr3_aa: CATQKIGQPQHF
cdr3_nt: TGTGCCACTCAGAAGATAGGTCAGCCCCAGCATTTT

v_call: TRBV6-5
clone_size: few
d_call: TRBD1
j_call: TRBJ2-7
cdr3_aa: CASSYSIRGTYEQYF
cdr3_nt: TGTGCCAGCAGTTACTCCATCAGGGGGACCTACGAGCAGTACTTC

v_call: TRBV29-1
clone_size: few
d_call: TRBD2
j_call: TRBJ2-3
cdr3_aa: CSAGGGDTQYF
cdr3_nt: TGCAGCGCTGGGGGGGGAGATACGCAGTATTTT

v_call: TRBV4-3
clone_size: once
d_call: NA
j_call: TRBJ2-7
cdr3_aa: CASSRSPISSYEQYF
cdr3_nt: TGCGCCAGCAGCCGATCTCCGATCAGCTCCTACGAGCAGTACTTC

v_call: TRBV7-2
clone_size: NA
d_call: NA
j_call: TRBJ2-7
cdr3_aa: CASSVHFGSGYEQYF
cdr3_nt: NA

v_call: TRBV6-5
clone_size: NA
d_call: NA
j_call: TRBJ1-5
cdr3_aa: CASSYEGNQPQHF
cdr3_nt: TGTGCCAGCAGTTACGAGGGCAATCAGCCCCAGCATTTT

v_call: TRBV12-3/TRBV12-4
clone_size: NA
d_call: TRBD1
j_call: TRBJ2-5
cdr3_aa: CASNPPRGTGGGETQYF
cdr3_nt: TGTGCCAGCAACCCTCCGAGGGGGACAGGGGGCGGAGAGACCCAGTACTTC

v_call: TRBV28
clone_size: NA
d_call: NA
j_call: TRBJ1-4
cdr3_aa: CASSHRSTNEKLFF
cdr3_nt: TGTGCCAGCAGTCACCGTTCAACTAATGAAAAACTGTTTTTT

v_call: TRBV3-1
clone_size: once
d_call: TRBD2
j_call: TRBJ2-3
cdr3_aa: CASSQDAGGATDTQYF
cdr3_nt: TGTGCCAGCAGCCAAGATGCGGGGGGGGCCACAGATACGCAGTATTTT

v_call: TRBV6-5
clone_size: NA
d_call: NA
j_call: TRBJ1-2
cdr3_aa: CASSYDGGQGGYTF
cdr3_nt: TGTGCCAGCAGTTACGACGGGGGCCAGGGGGGCTACACCTTC

v_call: TRBV5-1
clone_size: NA
d_call: NA
j_call: TRBJ2-7
cdr3_aa: CASSLEPGAANEQYF
cdr3_nt: TGCGCCAGCAGCTTGGAGCCGGGTGCGGCAAACGAGCAGTACTTC

v_call: TRBV6-1
clone_size: NA
d_call: NA
j_call: TRBJ2-1
cdr3_aa: CASRLVQGLSSYNEQFF
cdr3_nt: TGTGCCAGCAGGCTCGTGCAGGGGCTAAGCTCCTACAATGAGCAGTTCTTC

v_call: TRBV20-1
clone_size: NA
d_call: NA
j_call: TRBJ2-1
cdr3_aa: CSAPRGGGYNEQFF
cdr3_nt: TGCAGTGCCCCCAGAGGGGGTGGTTACAATGAGCAGTTCTTC